These 17 T cell receptor beta chains were all obtained from the same sample, sequenced in a study of T cells in Graves' hyperthyroidism and ophthalmopathy. Amplification of TCR beta CDR3 regions used RNA as the template. Carried out on the TCR CDR3, a first-round RT-PCR used the HTBI primer set. TCRdb fed the multiplex PCR reads into MiXCR, producing one record per CDR3 protein. This sample carries about 380,000 distinct CDR3 sequences, approximately 12% of them seen once, and the ten largest clones take about a fifth. The sample taken for sequencing was blood. The receptors here all came from a man aged 30 to 45 with Graves' hyperthyroidism that later progressed to Graves' ophthalmopathy.

In this sample, this clonotype turned up many times. This chain joins TRBV12-3 or TRBV12-4 and TRBJ2-7; weak D call: TRBD1 (6 bases). V dropped 2 bases and J dropped 4 bases, with 12 bases sitting between them. This CDR3 spans 14 amino acids. This chain's CDR3 is CASSLMGAGYEQYF. In DNA form, the CDR3 reads TGTGCCAGCAGTTTAATGGGGGCCGGGTACGAGCAGTACTTC.

The chain carries TRBV30 and TRBJ1-2, with D maybe TRBD1 (6 bases). The germline gives CDR1 GTSNPN, CDR2 SVGIG (reference sequence). Trimming removed 3 bases from V and 8 bases from J, with 19 bases in between. The CDR3 is 14 amino acids. The CDR3: CAWSRQVASRGYTF. CDR3 sequence (DNA): TGTGCCTGGAGCCGACAGGTGGCATCACGGGGCTACACCTTC.

The V gene is TRBV6-1, the J gene TRBJ1-6; TRBD1 is a possible D gene (6 bases). The CDR3 has 14 amino acids. The V gene lost 6 bases and the J gene lost 6 bases, with 12 bases spanning the gap. Germline V lookup: CDR1 MNHNS, CDR2 SASEGT. Here the CDR3 reads CASRVRGSNSPLHF. In DNA form, the CDR3 reads TGTGCCAGCAGAGTCAGGGGTTCTAATTCACCCCTCCACTTT.

V usage is TRBV7-3 and J usage is TRBJ2-3, with 10 nucleotides matching TRBD2. V shed 5 bases, J shed 2 bases, and the junction held 4 bases outside the gene matches. Germline-derived CDR1 and CDR2 are SGHTA and FQGTGA. This CDR3 is 15 amino acids long. The CDR3, as DNA: TGTGCCAGCAGCCTCCTAGCGGGGGTCACAGATACGCAGTATTTT. Translation: CASSLLAGVTDTQYF.

The sample holds a few counts of this clonotype. This rearrangement joins TRBV19 to TRBJ2-1; 13 bases line up with TRBD2. The CDR3 extends over 15 amino acids. Trimming at V came to 3 bases and at J to 7 bases, leaving 3 bases not matched to a gene. CDR1 and CDR2 from the germline V gene are LNHDA and SQIVND (reference sequence). CDR3 residues: CASSILGLAGNEQFF. CDR3 DNA: TGTGCCAGTAGTATTCTGGGACTAGCGGGAAATGAGCAGTTCTTC.

This clonotype was counted at least ten times. This sequence joins TRBV28 and TRBJ1-2; no firm D call. The ends were cut back, 3 bases at V and 4 bases at J, with 9 bases in the middle. CDR1 and CDR2 from the germline V gene are MDHEN and SYDVKM. CDR3 length: 13 amino acids. The CDR3 coding sequence is TGTGCCAGCAGTTTTAACAGACCCTATGGCTACACCTTC. This encodes CASSFNRPYGYTF.

There are many counts of this clonotype. The gene calls are TRBV12-3 or TRBV12-4 and TRBJ1-5; D may be TRBD1 (6 bases). V lost 3 bases and J 0 bases, leaving 15 bases between the germline ends. This CDR3 contains 17 residues. CDR3 sequence (DNA): TGTGCCAGCAGTTTCTATAAGGACAGCAATAGCAATCAGCCCCAGCATTTT. Translated: CASSFYKDSNSNQPQHF.

The table lists this clonotype with many counts. This sequence joins TRBV7-9 and TRBJ2-5; 8 bases map to TRBD2. The V gene end was trimmed by 4 bases and the J gene end by 2 bases; junction bases not matched to a gene: 9. The germline V gene has CDR1 SEHNR and CDR2 FQNEAQ (reference sequence). This CDR3 comprises 16 residues. The CDR3 DNA reads TGTGCCAGCAGCTGGGGCGGTAGCGGGGCTCAAGAGACCCAGTACTTC. It is translated as CASSWGGSGAQETQYF.

The sample holds a few counts of this clonotype. The chain carries TRBV19 and TRBJ2-2; D gene unclear. Trimming removed 11 bases at V and 1 base at J, with 14 bases between. Per the germline V gene, CDR1 is LNHDA and CDR2 is SQIVND (reference sequence). The CDR3 is 14 amino acids. CDR3 residues: CAARRYRNTGELFF. In DNA form, the CDR3 reads TGTGCCGCGCGGCGCTATCGGAACACCGGGGAGCTGTTTTTT.

This clonotype appeared many times. The V and J genes are TRBV11-3 and TRBJ1-1; TRBD1 matches 7 bases. The germline V gene has CDR1 SGHNT and CDR2 YENEEA. Losses at the gene ends were 5 bases for V and 1 base for J; bases not matched to a gene: 7. The CDR3 runs to 15 residues. DNA of the CDR3: TGTGCCAGCAGCGACCACAGGGGTCAGAACACTGAAGCTTTCTTT. This sequence encodes CASSDHRGQNTEAFF.

This clonotype was picked up a small number of times. The chain has TRBV6-1 and TRBJ2-2; no definite D call. V shed 5 bases and J shed 4 bases, with 8 bases lying between them. The CDR3 extends over 13 amino acids. Germline CDR1 MNHNS, CDR2 SASEGT. The CDR3 sequence: CASSYDGTGELFF. The DNA of the CDR3 is TGTGCCAGCAGTTATGACGGCACCGGGGAGCTGTTTTTT.

The chain joins TRBV6-2 or TRBV6-3 to TRBJ1-2; 10 positions match TRBD1. CDR3 length: 17 residues. Trimming cost V 8 bases and J 4 bases; bases outside gene matches: 16. The germline gives CDR1 MNHEY, CDR2 SVGEGT. In DNA, the CDR3 is TGTGCCAGCCTTAAGCGACAGGGGGCAAGCCGGGGCTATGGCTACACCTTC. This translates into CASLKRQGASRGYGYTF.

This clonotype has a count of ten or more. The rearrangement links TRBV20-1 to TRBJ1-4, with a possible D match to TRBD1 (5 bases). The V gene's germline CDR1 is DFQATT and CDR2 SNEGSKA (reference sequence). CDR3 size: 13 residues. V lost 6 bases, J lost 2 bases, and 10 bases lay in between. Here the CDR3 reads CSAPHRTNEKLFF. CDR3 nucleotides: TGCAGTGCCCCTCACAGGACTAATGAAAAACTGTTTTTT.

V usage is TRBV15 and J usage is TRBJ1-3; weak D call: TRBD1 (5 bases). Germline V CDR1 and CDR2: LNHNV, YYDKDF (reference sequence). CDR3 length: 15 amino acids. V dropped 4 bases and J dropped 4 bases, with 14 bases sitting between them. CDR3 in DNA: TGTGCCACCAGCAAAGTGGGGGGTTTCGGAAACACCATATATTTT. Its translation: CATSKVGGFGNTIYF.

This clonotype was found a few times. This CDR3 reads CASSHGRGVEKLFF. Written as DNA, the CDR3 is TGCGCCAGCAGCCATGGACGGGGAGTTGAAAAACTGTTTTTT. The J gene is TRBJ1-4, the V gene TRBV4-1; D is ambiguous. The ends were cut back, 3 bases at V and 7 bases at J, with 12 bases in the middle. The CDR3 runs 14 residues. Germline V CDR1 and CDR2: MGHRA, YSYEKL.

The table lists this clonotype with a few counts. The missing conserved phenylalanine or tryptophan at the end of this CDR3 makes a read error likely. The chain is built from TRBV27 and TRBJ1-2; D is ambiguous. This CDR3 comprises 13 residues. Germline V gives CDR1 MNHEY, CDR2 SMNVEV (reference sequence). Trimming shortened V by 6 bases and J by 1 base, and 9 bases separated the two germline ends. The CDR3 DNA follows: TGTGCCAGCAGGCCAGGTCTTAACTATGGCTACACCCTC. It translates to CASRPGLNYGYTL.

This sequence joins TRBV5-1 and TRBJ1-1; 9 bases align to TRBD1. J lost 7 bases, V lost 0 bases, and 7 bases had no gene match. The CDR3 loop spans 15 amino acids. The germline CDR1 and CDR2 sequences are SGHRS and YFSETQ. The CDR3 DNA reads TGCGCCAGCAGCTTGGAGGGACAGGGACTCTATGAAGCTTTCTTT. Translation: CASSLEGQGLYEAFF.